The T cell receptor beta chain described here comes from a study of T-cell memory formation after mild COVID-19. Study-level points and caveats: Clones that shrank (day 15 to 85) were balanced CD4/CD8, whereas later expanders leaned CD4+. Certain responding clones were present in pre-infection memory, suggesting participation of cross-reactive memory. CD8+ contracting clones occupied EMRA, while CD4+ ones occupied mainly CM and EM.

The CDR3 extends over 17 amino acids. Trimming removed 3 bases from V and 7 bases from J; junction bases left unmatched: 14. CDR1 is SGHTA, CDR2 FQGNSA, per germline. MiXCR was run by TCRdb on the 5' RACE reads, yielding one entry per CDR3 protein. The sample contains about 440,000 distinct CDR3 sequences, roughly 20% of which appear only once. The table lists this clonotype with a few counts. No antigen is known for it. The V and J genes are TRBV7-2 and TRBJ2-3; TRBD1 agrees at 9 bases. The receptor comes from an adult woman who had mild COVID-19 (a few samples of this study predate the infection). Cell type and time point are not known. Input material: PBMCs or a T cell subset sorted from them (not recorded which). CDR3 loop: CASSFSNGQGFSNTQYF. The DNA of the CDR3 is TGTGCCAGCAGCTTTAGTAATGGACAGGGGTTTTCGAATACGCAGTATTTT.